This TCR beta chain was sequenced during a study of T cell changes during pregnancy in multiple sclerosis. Some clones are missing from TCRdb's copy, which holds only in-frame ones; the method was immunoSEQ multiplex PCR. Here the sample spans about 44,000 clones, approximately 96% being singletons. The CDR3 extends over 15 amino acids. V lost 6 bases and J lost 1; bases outside the gene matches: 6. Germline CDR1 reads LGHNA; CDR2 reads YSLEER. The TCR comes from a female donor with multiple sclerosis, enrolled in a pregnancy study. This specimen consisted of peripheral blood, obtained in the second trimester of pregnancy. The V gene is TRBV4-3, the J gene TRBJ2-1; TRBD1 agrees at 7 bases. The chain's CDR3 is CASSSPGQSYNEQFF. CDR3 in DNA: TGCGCCAGCAGTTCTCCGGGACAGTCCTACAATGAGCAGTTCTTC.